The sequence of this T cell receptor beta chain was determined in a study of Ad26.COV2.S vaccination and SARS-CoV-2 variants (dated by TCRdb to about 2021). Study-level background: Vaccine-arm donors came from COV1001, a multicentre, randomized, double-blind, placebo-controlled phase I-IIa trial of Ad26.COV2.S in healthy adults. Ad26.COV2.S was administered intramuscularly at a dose of 5x10^10 or 1x10^11 viral particles, either as one shot or as two shots given 56 days apart. Trial participants were randomized into five groups of five: low-dose or high-dose Ad26.COV2.S given once or twice, or placebo on both occasions. Investigators did not know the trial group allocation while performing experiments and assessing outcomes. A total of about 30 samples were included in the TCR-sequenced set, comprising some 20 Ad26.COV2.S vaccine recipients, 5 placebo recipients and 8 SARS-CoV-2 convalescent individuals. Sequencing of the TCRbeta repertoire served to evaluate the specificity and breadth of SARS-CoV-2-reactive T cell receptors following Ad26.COV2.S vaccination. Beyond this particular receptor, the publication reports: Non-spike TCR breadth was comparable between vaccine and placebo recipients, consistent with the vaccine containing only spike. Higher spike-specific TCR breadth was observed in Ad26.COV2.S recipients than in placebo recipients (P = 0.0014). The study was not powered for comparison of responses between vaccine doses or regimens. After vaccination, substantial breadth of spike-specific CD8+ and CD4+ T cell responses was reported. It was noted by the authors that total T cell responses may have been underestimated by the TCR breadth and depth analyses.

The CDR3 measures 16 amino acids from cysteine to phenylalanine. Only the CDR3 DNA is retained, 48 bases long and in frame from the first base. The junction carries 9 bases between V and J, which are trimmed by 1 base and 0 bases respectively. Taken from the germline V gene, the CDR1 and CDR2 loops are MGHRA and YSYEKL. Remarks on this clone: The antigen it recognizes is unknown. The sample holds no much larger clone one base away, and base qualities are not on file.

The treatment or condition label corresponds to: around 19 received Ad26.COV2.S at low or high dose, single or two shots; about 5 received placebo; per-sample allocation not given. Repertoires of vaccine and placebo recipients were sequenced from samples taken on day 63 after the first injection. In Cohort 1b, 25 to 30 adults aged 18-55 years were enrolled at a single site in Boston, USA, between 29 July and 7 August 2020. Ad26.COV2.S was a replication-incompetent adenovirus type 26 vector expressing a prefusion-stabilized SARS-CoV-2 spike protein from the original Wuhan strain. TCRbeta CDR3 regions were sequenced with the immunoSEQ Assay. After extraction, genomic DNA underwent amplification by bias-controlled multiplex PCR, followed by high-throughput sequencing. The original methods were these. To quantify the absolute abundance of every unique TCRbeta CDR3 region, sequences were collapsed and filtered. T cell fraction was estimated by normalization of TCRbeta template counts to usable DNA, with usable DNA being measured through amplification of reference genes present in all nucleated cells. Repertoire TCRs were annotated as SARS-CoV-2-specific by exact matching of V gene, CDR3 amino acid sequence and J gene to a known reactive TCR set. The reference SARS-CoV-2 TCR set came from MIRA and was filtered for enrichment in COVID-19-positive ImmuneCODE repertoires, removing public or cross-reactive TCRs. Based on the MIRA antigens, annotated TCRs were further analysed at the level of specific ORF or position within ORF. Breadth was defined as the number of annotated unique rearrangements divided by the total number of unique productive rearrangements, and depth was defined as the summed frequency of the annotated unique rearrangements. Two-sided Wilcoxon rank-sum tests were applied when comparing TCR breadth between groups. TCRdb mirrors the immuneACCESS table, restricted to in-frame sequences. Some clones are absent from its copies; in checked studies, under half trace to an unresolved V gene, and the reason for the others is unknown. V and J calls and clone size are those listed in that table; D and trimming were worked out from the DNA. Present in this sample are some 400,000 clones, roughly 90% of which were seen just once. 1.9% of the sample goes to the ten largest clones.

This chain joins TRBV4-1 to TRBJ1-4, with no confidently assigned D gene. The clonotype comes from a person between 18 and 65 years old who received the Ad26.COV2.S COVID-19 vaccine or a placebo. This sample comprised peripheral blood, obtained in a trial of Ad26.COV2.S vaccine versus placebo. The CDR3 region reads CASSQAERTTNEKLFF. The sequence in DNA is TGCGCCAGCAGCCAAGCGGAGAGGACAACTAATGAAAAACTGTTTTTT.